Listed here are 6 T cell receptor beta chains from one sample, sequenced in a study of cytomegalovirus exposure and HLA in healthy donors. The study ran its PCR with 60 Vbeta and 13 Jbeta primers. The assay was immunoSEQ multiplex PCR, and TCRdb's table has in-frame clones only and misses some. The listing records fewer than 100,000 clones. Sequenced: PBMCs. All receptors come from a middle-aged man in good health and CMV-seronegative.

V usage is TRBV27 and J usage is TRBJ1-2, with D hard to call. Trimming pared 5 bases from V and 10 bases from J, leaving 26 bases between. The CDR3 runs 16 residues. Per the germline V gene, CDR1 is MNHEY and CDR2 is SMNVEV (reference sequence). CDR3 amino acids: CASSPGLQNDVGNYTF. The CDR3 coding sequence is TGTGCCAGCAGTCCGGGTCTACAAAACGATGTAGGAAACTACACCTTC.

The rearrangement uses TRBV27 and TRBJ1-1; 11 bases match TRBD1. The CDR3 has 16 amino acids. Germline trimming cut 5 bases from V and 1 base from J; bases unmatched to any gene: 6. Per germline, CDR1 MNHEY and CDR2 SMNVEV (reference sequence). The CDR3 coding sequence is TGTGCCAGCAGTCCAGGGACAGGGGGTTGGAACACTGAAGCTTTCTTT. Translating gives CASSPGTGGWNTEAFF.

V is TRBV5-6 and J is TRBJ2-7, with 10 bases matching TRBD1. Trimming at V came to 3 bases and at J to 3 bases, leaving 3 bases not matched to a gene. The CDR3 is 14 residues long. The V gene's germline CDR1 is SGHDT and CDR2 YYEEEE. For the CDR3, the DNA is TGTGCCAGCAGCTCGAGGACAGGGGGCTACGAGCAGTACTTC. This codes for CASSSRTGGYEQYF.

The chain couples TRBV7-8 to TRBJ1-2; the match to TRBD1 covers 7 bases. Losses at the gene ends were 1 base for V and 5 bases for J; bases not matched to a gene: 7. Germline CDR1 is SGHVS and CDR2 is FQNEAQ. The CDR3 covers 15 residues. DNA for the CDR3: TGTGCCAGCAGCTTAGGATCGGCACAGGGGTATGGCTACACCTTC. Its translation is CASSLGSAQGYGYTF. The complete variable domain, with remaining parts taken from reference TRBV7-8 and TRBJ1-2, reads GAGVSQSPRYKVAKRGQDVALRCDPISGHVSLFWYQQALGQGPEFLTYFQNEAQLDKSGLPSDRFFAERPEGSVSTLKIQRTQQEDSAVYLCASSLGSAQGYGYTFGSGTRLTVV.

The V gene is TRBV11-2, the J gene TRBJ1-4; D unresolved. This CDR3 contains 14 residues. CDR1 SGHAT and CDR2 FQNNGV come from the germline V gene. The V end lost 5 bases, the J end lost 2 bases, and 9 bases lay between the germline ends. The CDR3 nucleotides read TGTGCCAGCAGCAGACGGGTCACTAATGAAAAACTGTTTTTT. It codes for CASSRRVTNEKLFF.

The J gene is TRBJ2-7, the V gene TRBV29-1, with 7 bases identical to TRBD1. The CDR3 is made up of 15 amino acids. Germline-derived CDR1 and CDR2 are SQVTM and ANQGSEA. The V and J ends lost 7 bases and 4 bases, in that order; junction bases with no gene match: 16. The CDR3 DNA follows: TGCAGCGCAATACGGTACCGACAGGGTGGGTACGAGCAGTACTTC. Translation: CSAIRYRQGGYEQYF.